One sample yielded the 3 T cell receptor beta chains listed below, sequenced in a study of cytomegalovirus exposure and HLA in healthy donors. Some clones are missing from TCRdb's copy, which holds only in-frame ones; the method was immunoSEQ multiplex PCR. The sample has around 240,000 clones; 85% to 90% are singletons. Sequenced material: PBMCs. Receptors were obtained from a woman aged 18-29 years in good health and CMV-seronegative.

The V call is TRBV9, the J call TRBJ1-6, with D uncertain. This CDR3 is 16 amino acids long. Germline V gene data show CDR1 as SGDLS and CDR2 as YYNGEE. Trimming removed 2 bases at V and 9 bases at J, with 18 bases between. The CDR3, as DNA: TGTGCCAGCAGCGTCGACGGGAGGGCCCGGATTTCACCCCTCCACTTT. Translation: CASSVDGRARISPLHF.

This chain uses TRBV5-4 with TRBJ2-7; 7 nucleotides align to TRBD2. Germline V gene lookup returns CDR1 SGHNT and CDR2 YYREEE (reference sequence). Trimming cost V 2 bases and J 6 bases; bases outside gene matches: 11. This CDR3 spans 15 amino acids. The CDR3 spells CASSFVGGSEFEQYV. CDR3 nucleotides: TGTGCCAGCAGCTTTGTGGGGGGGTCGGAGTTCGAGCAGTACGTC.

The chain combines TRBV18 with TRBJ2-7; D is possibly TRBD1 (6 bases). Trimming shortened V by 6 bases and J by 2 bases, and 17 bases separated the two germline ends. CDR1 and CDR2 from the germline V gene are KGHSH and LQKENI. This CDR3 spans 15 amino acids. The CDR3 DNA is TGTGCCAGCTCGACACAGGGTTCACGCGCCTACGAGCAGTACGTC. Residues: CASSTQGSRAYEQYV.